Listed here are 27 T cell receptor beta chains from one sample, sequenced in a study of graft-versus-host responses after intestinal transplantation. These TCRs' antigens remain unknown. TCRdb's table, derived via immunoSEQ multiplex PCR, lists solely in-frame clones and lacks some. The sample holds approximately 71,000 clones, about 90% seen once. The material was unstimulated CD8+ T cells sorted from spleen or lymph node cells, obtained before intestinal transplant. These receptors all stem from a human donor who received an intestinal transplant.

The chain recombines TRBV30 with TRBJ1-1; 10 bases agree with TRBD1. Unmatched junction bases numbered 26, after V lost 1 base and J lost 6 bases. Germline V gene lookup returns CDR1 GTSNPN and CDR2 SVGIG (reference sequence). The CDR3 contains 21 residues. The chain's CDR3 is CAWSGTWTGGGWGFIFAEAFF. CDR3 nucleotide sequence: TGTGCCTGGAGTGGGACATGGACAGGGGGTGGTTGGGGGTTCATCTTCGCTGAAGCTTTCTTT.

The V call is TRBV10-2, the J call TRBJ2-3; maybe TRBD2 (6 bases). Germline V gives CDR1 WSHSY, CDR2 SAAADI. The CDR3 is 15 amino acids. Trimming cost V 3 bases and J 1 base, with 11 bases left between them. The CDR3 sequence: CASSDKAGRTDTQYF. The CDR3 DNA follows: TGCGCCAGCAGTGACAAAGCGGGCCGCACAGATACGCAGTATTTT.

V gene TRBV5-1 combines with J gene TRBJ2-7, with D tentatively TRBD1 (5 bases). The CDR3 is 13 amino acids. Germline V gene sequence: CDR1 SGHRS, CDR2 YFSETQ. V was pared by 5 bases and J by 0 bases, with 9 bases between. The CDR3: CASSLTDSYEQYF. The CDR3 region has the DNA TGCGCCAGCAGTTTGACAGACTCCTACGAGCAGTACTTC.

J is TRBJ2-3 and V is TRBV28; TRBD2 might be the D (6 bases). The CDR3 spans 14 residues. Germline V CDR1 and CDR2: MDHEN, SYDVKM. The ends were cut back, 7 bases at V and 2 bases at J, with 13 bases in the middle. The CDR3 region is CASTLGGHTDTQYF. CDR3 DNA: TGTGCCAGCACCCTGGGGGGTCACACAGATACGCAGTATTTT.

This chain uses TRBV28 with TRBJ2-1; 8 bases match TRBD2. CDR1 and CDR2 from the germline V gene are MDHEN and SYDVKM. This CDR3 comprises 16 residues. V gave up 0 bases and J gave up 3 bases; unmatched junction bases: 4. The CDR3 sequence is CASSLWGTSGYNEQFF. The CDR3 DNA reads TGTGCCAGCAGTTTATGGGGAACTAGCGGCTACAATGAGCAGTTCTTC.

The CDR3 bases are TGTGCCAGCAGTTTATCGCCGGGGAGTGGCTACACCTTC. Protein sequence: CASSLSPGSGYTF. V gene TRBV27 combines with J gene TRBJ1-2; D unclear. The germline V and J ends were trimmed by 0 bases and 7 bases, with 9 bases remaining between them. The germline CDR1 and CDR2 sequences are MNHEY and SMNVEV (reference sequence). This CDR3 is built from 13 residues.

The chain recombines TRBV28 with TRBJ2-7; 9 nucleotides match TRBD2. This CDR3 has 15 residues. V lost 3 bases and J lost 2; bases outside the gene matches: 5. The germline V gene has CDR1 MDHEN and CDR2 SYDVKM. CDR3 in DNA: TGTGCCAGCAGTTTCGGGCTAGCGGGGCCCTACGAGCAGTACTTC. This encodes CASSFGLAGPYEQYF.

As to this clone: Distinct nucleotide sequences in the sample also encode this CDR3. The chain recombines TRBV28 with TRBJ2-7; 11 bases agree with TRBD2. The junction had 0 bases not matched to a gene; V was cut back by 3 bases and J by 2 bases. Germline V gives CDR1 MDHEN, CDR2 SYDVKM. The CDR3 covers 14 residues. CDR3 region: CASSLGLAAYEQYF. The CDR3 DNA reads as TGTGCCAGCAGTTTGGGACTAGCGGCCTACGAGCAGTACTTC.

The chain carries TRBV27 and TRBJ1-5; D possibly corresponds to TRBD1 (5 bases). The germline CDR1 and CDR2 sequences are MNHEY and SMNVEV (reference sequence). V lost 1 base to trimming and J lost 7 bases, with 14 bases between them. CDR3 size: 15 residues. CDR3 sequence: CASSLLPTVGQPQHF. DNA of the CDR3: TGTGCCAGCAGTTTATTACCGACAGTAGGGCAGCCCCAGCATTTT.

V and J are TRBV28 and TRBJ1-2; TRBD1 agrees at 9 bases. Per the germline V gene, CDR1 is MDHEN and CDR2 is SYDVKM. The CDR3 covers 16 residues. V shed 5 bases and J 1 base; nucleotides not matched to a gene: 8. CDR3 region: CASSPVGQGVNYGYTF. CDR3 nucleotides: TGTGCCAGCAGTCCTGTGGGACAGGGCGTTAACTATGGCTACACCTTC.

The chain joins TRBV6-4 to TRBJ1-5, with TRBD1 matching 10 bases. The CDR3 length is 18 residues. Germline lookup yields CDR1 MRHNA and CDR2 SNTAGT. After removal of 9 bases from V and 4 bases from J, the junction contained 18 bases not matched to a gene. The CDR3 coding sequence is TGTGCCAGAAACAGACTAAGACAGGGGGCACACCCAAATCAGCCCCAGCATTTT. This translates into CARNRLRQGAHPNQPQHF.

The chain has TRBV15 and TRBJ2-1; possibly TRBD1 for D (5 bases). CDR1 LNHNV and CDR2 YYDKDF come from the germline V gene (reference sequence). The germline V and J ends were trimmed by 1 base and 3 bases, with 10 bases remaining between them. The CDR3 length is 15 residues. CDR3 nucleotides: TGTGCCACCAGCAGAGGGAGACAGATCTACAATGAGCAGTTCTTC. This sequence encodes CATSRGRQIYNEQFF.

The chain's CDR3 is CASSSPTGLNEQFF. The CDR3 nucleotides are TGTGCCAGCAGTTCCCCGACAGGTCTGAATGAGCAGTTCTTC. The genes are TRBV28 and TRBJ2-1, with D maybe TRBD1 (6 bases). CDR1 is MDHEN and CDR2 is SYDVKM in the germline V gene. V lost 4 bases to trimming and J lost 7 bases, with 14 bases between them. CDR3 length: 14 amino acids. The full variable domain, its missing parts supplied by reference TRBV28 and TRBJ2-1, is DVKVTQSSRYLVKRTGEKVFLECVQDMDHENMFWYRQDPGLGLRLIYFSYDVKMKEKGDIPEGYSVSREKKERFSLILESASTNQTSMYLCASSSPTGLNEQFFGPGTRLTVL.

This chain uses TRBV5-4 with TRBJ2-1, with D possibly being TRBD2 (5 bases). Germline V gene sequence: CDR1 SGHNT, CDR2 YYREEE (reference sequence). Trimming removed 1 base at V and 0 bases at J, with 8 bases between. This CDR3 has 15 amino acids. CDR3 bases: TGTGCCAGCAGCTTGCCGGGGAGCTCCTACAATGAGCAGTTCTTC. Its translation is CASSLPGSSYNEQFF.

The chain recombines TRBV6-6 with TRBJ2-1; D gene unclear. The V gene lost 2 bases and the J gene lost 8 bases, with 7 bases spanning the gap. Germline V gene sequence: CDR1 MNHNY, CDR2 SVGAGI (reference sequence). The CDR3 contains 12 residues. The CDR3 here is CASSYPRDEQFF. CDR3 DNA: TGTGCCAGCAGTTACCCTCGGGATGAGCAGTTCTTC.

CDR3 in amino acids: CAWSVGTGNTEAFF. DNA for the CDR3: TGTGCCTGGAGTGTAGGGACAGGGAACACTGAAGCTTTCTTT. The genes are TRBV30 and TRBJ1-1; 8 bases match TRBD1. V was pared by 0 bases and J by 1 base, with 1 base of the junction left unmatched. Germline V lookup: CDR1 GTSNPN, CDR2 SVGIG (reference sequence). CDR3 size: 14 residues.

This clone was counted between two and nine times. This chain connects TRBV4-1 to TRBJ2-7; perhaps TRBD1 as D (6 bases). Trimming left V 1 base short and J 5 bases short, with 12 bases between. The CDR3 contains 14 residues. CDR1 and CDR2 from the germline V gene are MGHRA and YSYEKL. CDR3 DNA: TGCGCCAGCAGCCAAGTGGCACAGGGCGACGAGCAGTACTTC. Residues: CASSQVAQGDEQYF.

V gene TRBV16 combines with J gene TRBJ2-1; TRBD2 is a possible D gene (5 bases). CDR1 and CDR2 from the germline V gene are KGHSY and FQNENV. Trimming cost V 4 bases and J 3 bases, with 13 bases left between them. The CDR3 loop spans 15 amino acids. The CDR3 is CASSPRRGLYNEQFF. CDR3 bases: TGTGCCAGCAGCCCACGTCGCGGGCTCTACAATGAGCAGTTCTTC.

This rearrangement joins TRBV27 to TRBJ2-7, with 9 bases that match TRBD1. Germline assignment: CDR1 MNHEY and CDR2 SMNVEV (reference sequence). This CDR3 has 17 residues. V lost 3 bases to trimming and J lost 3 bases; unmatched junction nucleotides: 12. CDR3 protein: CASSFRQGEIPIYEQYF. In DNA form, the CDR3 reads TGTGCCAGCAGTTTTCGACAGGGGGAAATCCCCATCTACGAGCAGTACTTC.

For the CDR3, the DNA is TGTGCCAGCAGACCCCTGGGGGGGCCAGGCGGGGAGCTGTTTTTT. This sequence encodes CASRPLGGPGGELFF. This chain uses TRBV6-5 with TRBJ2-2; a possible D gene is TRBD2 (7 bases). The V gene's germline CDR1 is MNHEY and CDR2 SVGAGI. Trimming took off 6 bases at V and 7 bases at J, with 18 bases between the two ends. CDR3 length: 15 amino acids.

This chain joins TRBV9 and TRBJ2-7; maybe TRBD1 (6 bases). Germline V gene data show CDR1 as SGDLS and CDR2 as YYNGEE. V lost 2 bases, J lost 3 bases, and 12 bases lay in between. CDR3 size: 14 residues. In DNA, the CDR3 is TGTGCCAGCAGCGTCGGCCCCAGGGGCTACGAGCAGTACTTC. Residues: CASSVGPRGYEQYF.

The CDR3 DNA follows: TGCGCCAGCAGCTTGGCCACAGGACGCACAGCTTTCTTT. It translates to CASSLATGRTAFF. The J gene is TRBJ1-1, the V gene TRBV5-1; TRBD1 might be the D (5 bases). Germline V lookup: CDR1 SGHRS, CDR2 YFSETQ. Trimming took off 0 bases at V and 10 bases at J, with 13 bases between the two ends. The CDR3 is made up of 13 amino acids.

This chain uses TRBV4-1 with TRBJ1-1, with a possible D match to TRBD1 (5 bases). The CDR3 loop spans 12 amino acids. Trimming shortened V by 2 bases and J by 8 bases, and 9 bases separated the two germline ends. CDR1 and CDR2 (germline): MGHRA, YSYEKL. The CDR3 region is CASSQFGGEAFF. DNA for the CDR3: TGCGCCAGCAGCCAATTTGGGGGGGAAGCTTTCTTT.

The chain has TRBV27 and TRBJ2-7; perhaps TRBD1 as D (6 bases). The CDR3 has 14 residues. The ends were cut back, 1 base at V and 2 bases at J, with 9 bases in the middle. Germline loops: CDR1 MNHEY, CDR2 SMNVEV (reference sequence). The CDR3 DNA reads TGTGCCAGCAGTTTATACAGGGCGGCCTACGAGCAGTACTTC. It yields the protein CASSLYRAAYEQYF.

CDR3 loop: CASSPPKPNTEAFF. The CDR3 DNA reads as TGTGCCAGCTCACCACCGAAGCCGAACACTGAAGCTTTCTTT. The chain joins TRBV18 to TRBJ1-1; no clear D gene. The V gene's germline CDR1 is KGHSH and CDR2 LQKENI. The CDR3 has 14 amino acids. The V gene lost 0 bases and the J gene lost 1 base, with 6 bases spanning the gap.

The rearrangement uses TRBV7-6 and TRBJ2-1, with D perhaps TRBD1 (5 bases). Germline values: CDR1 SGHVS, CDR2 FNYEAQ. The CDR3 sequence is 17 residues long. Trimming pared 2 bases from V and 8 bases from J, leaving 22 bases between. The CDR3 DNA follows: TGTGCCAGCAGCTTAAATGGGGCCGGGCTTACTCGAGATGAGCAGTTCTTC. Translated: CASSLNGAGLTRDEQFF.

V is TRBV2 and J is TRBJ2-7, with 9 bases fitting TRBD2. Germline V CDR1 and CDR2: SNHLY, FYNNEI. V was pared by 0 bases and J by 2 bases, with 17 bases of the junction left unmatched. CDR3 length: 20 residues. The CDR3, as DNA: TGTGCCAGCAGTGAAGCGCTTCACAGCGACGGCGGGAGGGCGCCCTACGAGCAGTACTTC. Its translation is CASSEALHSDGGRAPYEQYF. Full variable domain (outside the CDR3, taken from reference TRBV2 and TRBJ2-7): EPEVTQTPSHQVTQMGQEVILRCVPISNHLYFYWYRQILGQKVEFLVSFYNNEISEKSEIFDDQFSVERPDGSNFTLKIRSTKLEDSAMYFCASSEALHSDGGRAPYEQYFGPGTRLTVT.